This TCR beta chain was obtained from a study of tumor-infiltrating lymphocytes in oesophageal squamous cell carcinoma. TCRdb analysed the PCR reads with MiXCR anew, one entry per CDR3 protein. Among about 24,000 distinct CDR3 sequences listed, around 40% were seen once. The sequencing input was esophageal tumor tissue. This receptor was identified in a male donor with esophageal squamous cell carcinoma.

CDR3: CASTPTSGGVQQYF. The CDR3 DNA is TGTGCCAGTACCCCGACTAGCGGGGGAGTGCAGCAGTACTTC. The gene calls are TRBV19 and TRBJ2-1; 12 bases map to TRBD2. With the DNA end fitting TRBJ2-7 better, the J assignment may be wrong. This CDR3 is built from 14 residues. Per the germline V gene, CDR1 is LNHDA and CDR2 is SQIVND (reference sequence).